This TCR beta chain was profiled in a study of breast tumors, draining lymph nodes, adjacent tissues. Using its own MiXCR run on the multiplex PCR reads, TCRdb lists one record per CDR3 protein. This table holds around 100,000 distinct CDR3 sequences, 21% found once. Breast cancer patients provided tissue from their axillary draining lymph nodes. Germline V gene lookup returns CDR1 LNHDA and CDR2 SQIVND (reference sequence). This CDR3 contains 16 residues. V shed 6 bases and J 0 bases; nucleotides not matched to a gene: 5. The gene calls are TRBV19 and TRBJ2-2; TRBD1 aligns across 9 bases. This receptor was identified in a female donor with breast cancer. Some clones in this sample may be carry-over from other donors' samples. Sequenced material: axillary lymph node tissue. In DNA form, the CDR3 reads TGTGCCAGTAGGAGGGACAGGGCCGCGAACACCGGGGAGCTGTTTTTT. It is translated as CASRRDRAANTGELFF.